This T cell receptor beta chain stems from a study of CD8 T cells in Susac syndrome. The CDR3 totals 15 residues. CDR1 MDHEN and CDR2 SYDVKM come from the germline V gene. The V end was cut by 4 bases, the J end by 0 bases, with 13 bases between. RNA amounts of roughly 0.45 to 1 ug underwent reverse transcription with random hexamers. TCRdb fed the immunoSEQ multiplex PCR reads into MiXCR, producing one record per CDR3 protein. The profile covers 250,000 to 300,000 distinct CDR3 sequences, with approximately 85% appearing a single time and approximately 0.2% taken by the ten largest. A few counts support this clonotype.

The receptor was isolated from a human donor with multiple sclerosis. This chain joins TRBV28 and TRBJ2-7; TRBD2 is a possible D gene (6 bases). Sequences were obtained from CD8+ T cells from PBMCs. The CDR3 reads CASSWEWGLSYEQYF. The CDR3 region has the DNA TGTGCCAGCAGTTGGGAGTGGGGACTCTCCTACGAGCAGTACTTC.